This TCR beta chain was retrieved from a study of T-cell memory formation after mild COVID-19. General study points: The study found contracting CD4+ clones mainly in CM and EM and contracting CD8+ clones in EMRA.

TCRdb reanalysed the 5' RACE reads using MiXCR and keeps one entry per CDR3 protein. Of about 610,000 distinct CDR3 sequences in the sample, around a sixth are singletons; the top ten hold about 8.6%. In its sample, this clonotype was seen a few times. Its antigen is still unknown. There are 15 residues in the CDR3. With 6 bases clipped from V and 2 bases from J, the junction kept 10 bases outside the gene matches. Germline V gives CDR1 MNHEY, CDR2 SVGAGI. Sample: PBMCs or a T cell subset sorted from them (not recorded which). The source of this sequence is an adult woman who had mild COVID-19 (a few samples of this study predate the infection). Cell type and time point are not known. V is TRBV6-5 and J is TRBJ2-7; 7 bases align to TRBD1. The CDR3 DNA reads TGTGCCAGCAGCCCCGGGCCAGGGGGAACCTACGAGCAGTACTTC. Residues: CASSPGPGGTYEQYF.